Below are 7 T cell receptor beta chains sequenced from a single sample in a study of control samples from healthy donors and cancer patients. The repertoire was sequenced with immunoSEQ multiplex PCR; TCRdb's copy has only in-frame clones and lacks some. The table shows 150,000 to 200,000 clones, with around 93% occurring only once. Source material: blood. The receptors derive from a woman in her sixties in good health.

A note on this clone: Other DNA variants within this sample encode the same CDR3. V usage is TRBV7-2 and J usage is TRBJ1-4; no clear D gene. V lost 1 base to trimming and J lost 4 bases, with 7 bases between them. There are 14 residues in the CDR3. Per the germline V gene, CDR1 is SGHTA and CDR2 is FQGNSA. The DNA of the CDR3 is TGTGCCAGCAGCTTAGGGGGTGTTAATGAAAAACTGTTTTTT. Amino acid sequence: CASSLGGVNEKLFF.

Comment on this clone: Germline is not matched at one junction end, which may reflect a read error. The chain carries TRBV4-3 and TRBJ1-2; D call uncertain. Germline values: CDR1 LGHNA, CDR2 YSLEER. The length of the CDR3 is 15 residues. The CDR3 sequence is CVSSQLRSTNYGYTF. The CDR3 DNA reads as TGCGTCAGCAGCCAATTAAGGAGTACTAACTATGGCTACACCTTC.

This chain links TRBV9 with TRBJ2-1; 9 nucleotides match TRBD2. The CDR3 has 15 amino acids. V trimming: 0 bases; J trimming: 4 bases; junction bases outside the gene matches: 2. The germline V gene encodes CDR1 SGDLS and CDR2 YYNGEE. In DNA, the CDR3 is TGTGCCAGCAGCGTAGGCGGGGGGGATTACAATGAGCAGTTCTTC. It is translated as CASSVGGGDYNEQFF.

V and J are TRBV6-2 or TRBV6-3 and TRBJ1-2; the D gene is possibly TRBD1 (6 bases). Trimming pared 5 bases from V and 1 base from J, leaving 8 bases between. The CDR3 runs to 13 residues. In germline, CDR1 is MNHEY, CDR2 SVGEGT. The CDR3 DNA follows: TGTGCCAGCAGTCAGGACAGTAACTATGGCTACACCTTC. This gives the protein CASSQDSNYGYTF.

This chain joins TRBV5-3 and TRBJ2-2; no definite D call. TRBV5-3 is sorted into the ORF group, with uncertain function. The CDR3 is 12 amino acids. The V end lost 3 bases, the J end lost 4 bases, and 4 bases lay between the germline ends. The CDR3 sequence: CARSSGTGELFF. The CDR3 DNA is TGTGCCAGAAGCTCCGGCACCGGGGAGCTGTTTTTT.

The rearrangement uses TRBV24-1 and TRBJ1-1; no clear D gene. CDR1 and CDR2 (germline): KGHDR, SFDVKD. With 4 bases removed from V and 3 bases from J, the gap between germline ends came to 11 bases. The CDR3 totals 14 residues. The DNA for the CDR3 is TGTGCCACCAGTGAAGCGGCAGCGTACACTGAAGCTTTCTTT. This translates into CATSEAAAYTEAFF.

This chain joins TRBV6-1 and TRBJ1-1; maybe TRBD1 (6 bases). CDR1 MNHNS and CDR2 SASEGT come from the germline V gene. Trimming stripped 2 bases from V and 8 bases from J, with 6 bases between. The CDR3 runs 11 residues. This CDR3 reads CASSERGEAFF. CDR3 coding DNA: TGTGCCAGCAGTGAAAGGGGGGAAGCTTTCTTT.